The rows below give T cell receptor beta chains drawn from one sample of a study of blood T cells in healthy people across ages. TCRdb re-analysed the 5' RACE reads in MiXCR, keeping a single row per CDR3 protein. The data contain about 1.4 million distinct CDR3 sequences, 45% to 70% of them seen just once; the ten biggest clones take up roughly 6.3%. The source material was blood. These receptors all stem from a man younger than 35 in good health. CDR3s include the opening cysteine and the closing phenylalanine or tryptophan. D genes are given only for firm matches. The size of a clone is reported for some rows only, either as once, few or many, or as a class for expanded clones.

V	D	J	size	DNA	CDR3
TRBV6-2/TRBV6-3	TRBD2	TRBJ2-7	.	TGTGCCAGCAACGGACTAGCGGGAGGGCGAAACGAGCAGTACTTC	CASNGLAGGRNEQYF
TRBV7-9	.	TRBJ2-7	few	TGTGCCAGCAGCTACCGGGATCTTTCCTACGAGCAGTACTTC	CASSYRDLSYEQYF
TRBV11-1	TRBD1	TRBJ2-3	.	TGTGCCAGCAGGTTAACAGGGGGCGCAAATACGCAGTATTTT	CASRLTGGANTQYF
TRBV20-1	TRBD1	TRBJ2-7	.	TGCAGTGCTGATTTCGGGACAGGGGGCAACGAGCAGTACTTC	CSADFGTGGNEQYF
TRBV20-1	.	TRBJ1-5	.	TGCAGTGCTAGGGTGAATAGCAATCAGCCCCAGCATTTT	CSARVNSNQPQHF
TRBV2	.	TRBJ2-7	.	TGTGCCAGCAGTGAAGTGAGGCCCTTCGAGCAGTACTTC	CASSEVRPFEQYF
TRBV29-1	TRBD1	TRBJ1-2	few	TGCTCAGACAGGGGCATGGATGGCTACACCTTC	CSDRGMDGYTF
TRBV10-3	.	TRBJ1-2	.	TGTGCCATCACCACGGGCGAAGGCGGCTACACCTTC	CAITTGEGGYTF
TRBV11-2	TRBD2	TRBJ2-1	.	TGTGCCAGCAGTCTGACTAGCGGGGGGGTCTACAATGAGCAGTTCTTC	CASSLTSGGVYNEQFF
TRBV2	TRBD2	TRBJ2-6	.	TGTGCCAGCAGTCCGGGAGGGGCTGCTGGGGCCAACGTCCTGACTTTC	CASSPGGAAGANVLTF
TRBV5-1	.	TRBJ1-1	few	TGCGCCAGCTGGGGCGCGAACACTGAAGCTTTCTTT	CASWGANTEAFF
TRBV20-1	.	TRBJ2-3	.	TGCAGTGCCATAGTGGTTAGCACAGATACGCAGTATTTT	CSAIVVSTDTQYF
TRBV4-1	.	TRBJ2-4	.	TGCGCCAGCAGCCACTATGCGGGGGACAGGCAAAACATTCAGTACTTC	CASSHYAGDRQNIQYF